These 25 T cell receptor beta chains share one sample of origin, sequenced in a study of blood T cell repertoires in COVID-19 (dated by TCRdb to about 2020). Library creation used the immunoSEQ multiplex PCR assay. TCRdb took over this immuneACCESS table, retaining in-frame rearrangements with V and J assigned. Such tables are incomplete; in checked studies, under half of the missing clones stem from an unresolved V gene, and the remainder is unexplained. A total of about 62,000 clones appear in this sample, roughly 70% of them only once. The ten most abundant clones make up approximately 50% of the sample. Sequenced material: PBMCs or T cells enriched from blood (not recorded which). These receptor sequences come from an older woman who had been exposed to COVID-19.

V gene TRBV27 combines with J gene TRBJ1-5; TRBD1 matches at 7 bases. Trimming took 6 bases from V and 3 from J; bases not matched to a gene: 8. The CDR3 extends over 15 amino acids. Germline CDR1 and CDR2: MNHEY and SMNVEV (reference sequence). The CDR3 nucleotides are TGTGCCAGCAGCCCAGGACAGGTCTCCAATCAGCCCCAGCATTTT. Translation: CASSPGQVSNQPQHF.

This clone was seen a few times. This CDR3 reads CPPQQPQHF. CDR3 nucleotides: TGTCCACCCCAGCAGCCCCAGCATTTT. The chain carries TRBV28 and TRBJ1-5; no clear D gene. The CDR3 covers 9 residues. The germline V gene encodes CDR1 MDHEN and CDR2 SYDVKM. Based on the CDR3 plus reference TRBV28 and TRBJ1-5, the full variable domain is DVKVTQSSRYLVKRTGEKVFLECVQDMDHENMFWYRQDPGLGLRLIYFSYDVKMKEKGDIPEGYSVSREKKERFSLILESASTNQTSMYLCPPQQPQHFGDGTRLSIL.

The chain recombines TRBV29-1 with TRBJ2-3, with 8 nucleotides matching TRBD2. The CDR3 extends over 12 amino acids. From germline, CDR1 is SQVTM and CDR2 ANQGSEA. The trim removed 7 bases at V and 3 bases at J, leaving 3 bases unmatched. In DNA, the CDR3 is TGCAGCGCCCCGGGGGGGACAGATACGCAGTATTTT. As protein: CSAPGGTDTQYF.

This chain uses TRBV30 with TRBJ1-5; D call uncertain. The V end was cut by 4 bases, the J end by 0 bases, with 7 bases between. This CDR3 region has 13 residues. Germline values: CDR1 GTSNPN, CDR2 SVGIG (reference sequence). The CDR3 DNA reads TGTGCCTGGACAGGAAATAGCAATCAGCCCCAGCATTTT. This encodes CAWTGNSNQPQHF. The full variable domain, rest sourced from reference TRBV30 and TRBJ1-5, is SQTIHQWPATLVQPVGSPLSLECTVEGTSNPNLYWYRQAAGRGLQLLFYSVGIGQISSEVPQNLSASRPQDRQFILSSKKLLLSDSGFYLCAWTGNSNQPQHFGDGTRLSIL.

The rearrangement joins TRBV3-1 (or the pseudogene TRBV3-2) to TRBJ2-5; TRBD2 might be the D (5 bases). The CDR3 runs to 13 residues. In germline, CDR1 is LGHDT, CDR2 YNNKEL (reference sequence). Trimming shortened V by 0 bases and J by 13 bases, and 15 bases separated the two germline ends. CDR3 DNA: TGTGCCAGCAGCCAAGATAATATCGGGGTCCGGTACTTC. It translates to CASSQDNIGVRYF.

V is TRBV18 and J is TRBJ2-7; tentative D call: TRBD1 (5 bases). Germline assignment: CDR1 KGHSH and CDR2 LQKENI. The CDR3 has 14 residues. Between the trimmed V and J ends, which lost 0 bases and 6 bases, there was a span of 12 bases. The CDR3 is CASSPPSREGEQYF. The CDR3 region has the DNA TGTGCCAGCTCACCACCGAGCAGGGAAGGCGAGCAGTACTTC.

This clone was observed a few times. The rearrangement links TRBV6-5 to TRBJ2-2; D gene unclear. Trimming shortened V by 0 bases and J by 6 bases, and 11 bases separated the two germline ends. The CDR3 loop spans 15 amino acids. In germline, CDR1 is MNHEY, CDR2 SVGAGI. DNA for the CDR3: TGTGCCAGCAGTTACTCTCGGGTGGTATCCGGGGAGCTGTTTTTT. This sequence encodes CASSYSRVVSGELFF.

The chain carries TRBV5-4 and TRBJ2-7; the match to TRBD2 covers 13 bases. The ends lost 5 bases at V and 3 bases at J; junction bases unmatched: 2. Germline loops: CDR1 SGHNT, CDR2 YYREEE (reference sequence). The CDR3 has 14 residues. CDR3 nucleotide sequence: TGTGCCAGCAGTGGGACTAGCGGGGACTACGAGCAGTACTTC. Encoded protein: CASSGTSGDYEQYF.

V usage is TRBV2 and J usage is TRBJ2-1; tentatively, D is TRBD1 (6 bases). This CDR3 is built from 17 residues. Trimming shortened V by 0 bases and J by 1 base, and 13 bases separated the two germline ends. Germline CDR1 SNHLY, CDR2 FYNNEI. CDR3 DNA: TGTGCCAGCAGTGAAGCGGCAGGGGCGTCTTCCTACAATGAGCAGTTCTTC. It translates to CASSEAAGASSYNEQFF.

V and J are TRBV30 and TRBJ1-2, with D possibly TRBD1 on 5 matching bases. The CDR3 runs 11 residues. Trimming cost V 8 bases and J 6 bases, with 13 bases left between them. The germline gives CDR1 GTSNPN, CDR2 SVGIG (reference sequence). The CDR3 spells CANQAGDGYTF. The CDR3 nucleotides read TGTGCCAATCAAGCGGGGGATGGCTACACCTTC.

The table lists this clone with a few counts. This CDR3 reads CSVEFRDRGTEAFF. The DNA for the CDR3 is TGCAGCGTTGAATTCCGGGACAGGGGCACTGAAGCTTTCTTT. The chain links TRBV29-1 to TRBJ1-1, with 10 bases that match TRBD1. The CDR3 covers 14 residues. Germline V CDR1 and CDR2: SQVTM, ANQGSEA. V was clipped by 2 bases and J by 4 bases; unmatched bases: 4.

This clone was recorded many times. The chain uses TRBV4-3 and TRBJ2-5, with a possible D match to TRBD2 (5 bases). Trimming shortened V by 4 bases and J by 3 bases, and 9 bases separated the two germline ends. The length of the CDR3 is 13 residues. CDR1 is LGHNA and CDR2 is YSLEER in the germline V gene. The CDR3: CASSPGLKETQYF. DNA of the CDR3: TGCGCCAGCAGCCCAGGACTGAAAGAGACCCAGTACTTC.

This clone was counted only a few times. This chain uses TRBV7-2 with TRBJ1-6; TRBD1 is a possible D gene (5 bases). Germline V gene lookup returns CDR1 SGHTA and CDR2 FQGNSA. CDR3 length equals 14 residues. The V end lost 5 bases, the J end lost 8 bases, and 13 bases lay between the germline ends. The CDR3: CASSALRGDSPLHF. The CDR3 bases are TGTGCCAGCAGCGCCCTTAGGGGCGATTCACCCCTCCACTTT.

The chain links TRBV6-5 to TRBJ1-6; D may be TRBD1 (6 bases). The CDR3 length is 13 residues. In germline, CDR1 is MNHEY, CDR2 SVGAGI. V lost 2 bases, J lost 9 bases, and 8 bases lay in between. CDR3 DNA: TGTGCCAGCAGTTACACGACAGGTTCACCCCTCCACTTT. Amino acid sequence: CASSYTTGSPLHF.

This chain links TRBV28 with TRBJ2-7; perhaps TRBD1 as D (6 bases). V lost 6 bases and J lost 7, with 19 bases in between. The germline V gene encodes CDR1 MDHEN and CDR2 SYDVKM. CDR3 length: 14 amino acids. The CDR3 DNA is TGTGCCAGCAGAGGAAACAGGGCAACGGGTGAGCAGTACTTC. This encodes CASRGNRATGEQYF. Full variable domain (outside the CDR3, taken from reference TRBV28 and TRBJ2-7): DVKVTQSSRYLVKRTGEKVFLECVQDMDHENMFWYRQDPGLGLRLIYFSYDVKMKEKGDIPEGYSVSREKKERFSLILESASTNQTSMYLCASRGNRATGEQYFGPGTRLTVT.

The V and J genes are TRBV14 and TRBJ2-2; tentatively, D is TRBD2 (5 bases). The germline V gene encodes CDR1 SGHDN and CDR2 FVKESK. Trimming stripped 0 bases from V and 13 bases from J, with 15 bases between. The CDR3 runs 14 residues. The CDR3 DNA reads TGTGCCAGCAGCCAAGATAGTGGCAGCGGTGTGCTGTTTTTT. Its translation is CASSQDSGSGVLFF.

The V call is TRBV6-1, the J call TRBJ1-1; 9 nucleotides match TRBD1. J gave up 8 bases and V 2 bases, and 3 bases lay outside the gene matches. The CDR3 extends over 13 amino acids. CDR1 is MNHNS and CDR2 is SASEGT in the germline V gene. CDR3 region: CASSEITGGEAFF. The CDR3 nucleotides are TGTGCCAGCAGTGAAATAACAGGGGGCGAAGCTTTCTTT.

This chain uses TRBV7-2 with TRBJ2-1; 9 nucleotides align to TRBD2. Germline CDR1 SGHTA, CDR2 FQGNSA. The V gene end was trimmed by 5 bases and the J gene end by 7 bases; junction bases not matched to a gene: 9. The CDR3 spans 15 residues. The CDR3 loop reads CASSIPVAGANEQFF. Here the CDR3 DNA reads TGTGCCAGCAGCATCCCGGTAGCGGGGGCGAATGAGCAGTTCTTC.

The rearrangement links TRBV5-4 to TRBJ2-5; TRBD2 matches at 9 bases. The CDR3 has 15 residues. The germline V gene encodes CDR1 SGHNT and CDR2 YYREEE (reference sequence). Trimming at V came to 4 bases and at J to 2 bases, leaving 6 bases not matched to a gene. The CDR3 DNA reads as TGTGCCAGCAGCCCCTCGACTAGCGGTCAAGAGACCCAGTACTTC. Translating it yields CASSPSTSGQETQYF. The variable domain in full, completed from reference TRBV5-4 and TRBJ2-5, reads ETGVTQSPTHLIKTRGQQVTLRCSSQSGHNTVSWYQQALGQGPQFIFQYYREEENGRGNFPPRFSGLQFPNYSSELNVNALELDDSALYLCASSPSTSGQETQYFGPGTRLLVL.

This rearrangement joins TRBV30 to TRBJ1-1, with D perhaps matching TRBD1 (5 bases). This CDR3 is 14 amino acids long. Germline V gene sequence: CDR1 GTSNPN, CDR2 SVGIG (reference sequence). V was shortened by 0 bases and J by 1 base, with 9 bases between the two germline ends. CDR3 nucleotide sequence: TGTGCCTGGAGTGTACATAGGGGGAACACTGAAGCTTTCTTT. Amino acids: CAWSVHRGNTEAFF. The variable domain in full, completed from reference TRBV30 and TRBJ1-1, reads SQTIHQWPATLVQPVGSPLSLECTVEGTSNPNLYWYRQAAGRGLQLLFYSVGIGQISSEVPQNLSASRPQDRQFILSSKKLLLSDSGFYLCAWSVHRGNTEAFFGQGTRLTVV.

J is TRBJ2-7 and V is TRBV2; 10 nucleotides agree with TRBD2. V shed 5 bases, J shed 2 bases, and the junction held 3 bases outside the gene matches. The CDR3 consists of 14 residues. The germline V gene encodes CDR1 SNHLY and CDR2 FYNNEI. CDR3 sequence reads: CASSPGLAAYEQYF. DNA for the CDR3: TGTGCCAGCAGTCCTGGACTAGCGGCCTACGAGCAGTACTTC.

V is TRBV3-1 (or the pseudogene TRBV3-2) and J is TRBJ2-1, with a possible D match to TRBD1 (6 bases). In germline, CDR1 is LGHDT, CDR2 YNNKEL (reference sequence). The CDR3 has 15 amino acids. V lost 4 bases to trimming and J lost 3 bases, with 13 bases between them. The CDR3 DNA reads as TGTGCCAGCAGCCTTACAGGGATAGGCTACAATGAGCAGTTCTTC. As protein: CASSLTGIGYNEQFF.

The J gene is TRBJ2-4, the V gene TRBV6-5; the D is unclear. V lost 0 bases, J lost 8 bases, and 14 bases lay in between. CDR1 MNHEY and CDR2 SVGAGI come from the germline V gene. The CDR3 has 15 residues. CDR3 loop: CASSYSELSGDIQYF. The CDR3 DNA reads TGTGCCAGCAGTTACTCCGAATTGTCGGGTGACATTCAGTACTTC.

The chain employs TRBV29-1 and TRBJ1-5; D is ambiguous. The CDR3 length is 14 residues. V was pared by 6 bases and J by 1 base, with 13 bases between. Germline V gives CDR1 SQVTM, CDR2 ANQGSEA. The CDR3 region is CSVRHGGSNQPQHF. CDR3 coding DNA: TGCAGCGTGCGACATGGAGGGAGCAATCAGCCCCAGCATTTT.

This clone was counted at least ten times. V is TRBV5-4 and J is TRBJ1-2, with 8 bases that match TRBD1. Germline assignment: CDR1 SGHNT and CDR2 YYREEE (reference sequence). V trimming: 4 bases; J trimming: 2 bases; junction bases outside the gene matches: 4. CDR3 length equals 14 residues. The CDR3 region is CASSVGQGNYGYTF. The CDR3 DNA is TGTGCCAGCAGCGTAGGACAGGGAAACTATGGCTACACCTTC.